The subject of this entry is one T cell receptor (beta chain). No antigen is known for it. Base qualities are missing; no much larger clone stands one base away. The cohort was made up of approximately 670 healthy bone marrow donors. At the time of sampling, every cohort member was nominally healthy, though immune exposures that went unrecorded were likely present. The donor was CMV seronegative and belonged to the group of 350 or so seronegative cohort members. Each donor provided a peripheral blood sample, and peripheral blood mononuclear cells were used for TCR beta sequencing. Genomic DNA was extracted from the blood cell samples with the Qiagen DNeasy Blood Extraction Kit. The CDR3 measures 15 amino acids from cysteine to phenylalanine. The CDR3 DNA has 45 bases and is translated from base 1. CDR1 and CDR2 are drawn from the germline V gene: SGHRS, YFSETQ. Relative to germline, V is 1 base shorter and J is 1 base shorter, with 9 bases between their ends.

The data are from a study of cytomegalovirus exposure and HLA in healthy donors (dated by TCRdb to the late 2010s). Context from the whole study: An earlier analysis of under 600 of the donors reported 250 to 350 Gb of sequence data and about 100 million unique TCR beta sequences from roughly 200 million T cells. A later analysis re-analyzed previously published TCR beta repertoires from hundreds of donors and added high-resolution HLA genotyping to study TCR occurrence patterns. Donor age, sex, ethnicity and CMV serostatus were compiled together with the repertoire data. Among approximately 370 genotyped donors of the cohort, an average of roughly 230,000 unique TCR beta nucleotide sequences was sequenced per donor, of which roughly 17% were non-productive. Class I and class II HLA loci were covered by the typing at four-digit resolution. An early release covering 550 to 700 HLA-typed donors comprised about 300 gigabases of sequencing data and approximately 85 million unique TCR sequences. An earlier analysis of several hundred of the donors applied high-throughput TCR beta sequencing to assess whether each TCR beta V gene segment acted as functional or pseudogenic. Along with the approximately 620-subject first cohort, a separate validation cohort of about 110 different subjects was used. The genetic ancestry cluster associated with self-reported Caucasian donors included 70% to 85% of the approximately 410 genotyped donors. To predict cytomegalovirus infection status, the study combined high-throughput TCR immunosequencing, statistical association of individual TCRs with disease status, and machine learning. The study profiled the T cell repertoires of hundreds of subjects by immunosequencing and related them to cytomegalovirus serostatus. The aim of the study was to test whether cataloging public T cell receptors could identify signatures of past pathogen exposure. Genome-wide SNP genotypes for about 65% of the 666 donors were used in a later genetic analysis, which treated that subset as a discovery cohort. Roughly 5 DR-DQ haplotypes were handled as single units for association and clustering, since linkage in the cohort was strong. All discovery cohort repertoires had been generated on a single sequencing platform. Rather than drawing on any new phenotypic data, the later analysis identified candidate immune exposures from TCR beta sequences and the way those sequences occurred across donors. Typing coverage differed by locus: A, B, C, DRB1 and DQB1 were typed in roughly 620-630 donors, DQA1 in 500 to 550, DPA1 in nearly 610, and DPB1 in approximately 450. Overall results and qualifications from the work: Some 16 rarely observed V segments, including chromosome 9 orphons, were excluded from the earlier analysis of about 500 of the donors because counts were too low. Specific HLA alleles were associated with 15,000 to 20,000 TCR beta sequences at a false discovery rate of 0.05 in a later analysis. The only immune exposure information available for the cohort was CMV serostatus. A further reported finding was that TCR beta sequences accurately predicted the HLA-A and HLA-B alleles for most subjects in the first cohort. When HLA alleles, especially DR and DQ, strongly co-occurred, TCR associations were difficult to assign to individual alleles. In an earlier analysis of around 600 of the donors, most TCR beta V segments were observed in productive rearrangements about 87% or about 30% of the time, broadly matching IMGT annotations. This cohort had only TCR beta chains sequenced, and the lack of alpha or paired-chain data limited which features could be detected. A group of highly shared sequence variants was considered likely to be a technical artifact of the sequencing pipeline. In both the original and validation cohorts, the classifier was reported to diagnose cytomegalovirus status with high specificity and sensitivity. According to a later analysis, parvovirus B19, influenza, CMV and Epstein-Barr virus appeared linked to several top co-occurrence clusters. Most TCR sequences were seen in very few donors, while some public TCRs were found in many individuals. Linkage disequilibrium might explain the correlated functional status among segregating V segments, but an unknown experimental factor could not be excluded. Sequencing depth was assumed to be roughly uniform across donors in the presence/absence analyses, though that assumption may not hold. A few of the identified cytomegalovirus-associated TCR beta chains were confirmed in vitro to be specific for cytomegalovirus antigens. It was suggested by the authors that the approach could potentially be generalized to other disease states and immunological phenotypes. In a later analysis, the rate of TCR association differed among HLA loci, with DRB1 alleles having the most associated TCRs and HLA-C alleles having the fewest. HLA typing was unavailable for some donors at each locus, so association tests used only the typed subset. In a later analysis, most CMV-associated TCR beta chains were found to appear HLA-restricted, with HLA associations seemingly driven largely by CMV exposure. In a later analysis, HLA-associated TCR beta chains were found to be more clonally expanded and to have lower generation probabilities than equally common non-associated chains. According to a later genetic analysis, donors in an Asian-associated ancestry cluster had fewer N-insertions in productive TCRs than the roughly 700-donor mean. In a later genetic analysis, a missense DCLRE1C variant was associated with V-gene and J-gene trimming of TCR beta chains, and the association was replicated in an independent cohort. Some IMGT-functional V segments, including TRBV6-2 and TRBV6-3, could not be distinguished by the 87-base-pair reads and were therefore excluded. In the study, some 160 TCR beta chains were listed as associated with cytomegalovirus.

The library came from the immunoSEQ multiplex PCR assay. For the multiplex PCR, a mixture combining 60 forward primers for TCR Vbeta segments and 13 reverse primers for TCR Jbeta segments was used. The CDR3 region of rearranged TCR beta genes was amplified from genomic DNA by a multiplex PCR assay. On the Illumina HiSeq System, the amplified TCR beta libraries were sequenced as 87-base-pair reads. In the source study's methods: A later analysis counted tens of millions of unique TCR beta chains across the 666 repertoires, and roughly 10 million of these chains were shared by at least two donors. Raw reads were error-corrected and collapsed into unique sequences by a nearest-neighbor algorithm in which closely related sequences were merged to remove PCR and sequencing errors. CDR3 sequences were aligned to IMGT reference sequences to assign V, D and J gene segments. Each retained sequence needed at least a six-nucleotide match to both a V gene segment and a J gene segment. Rearrangements were called productive when the CDR3 lacked stop codons and stayed in frame with V and J; all others were non-productive. CDR3 was defined according to IMGT convention as the region running from the second conserved V-encoded cysteine to the conserved J-encoded phenylalanine. The earlier analysis of some 540 of the donors excluded any sequence lacking an unambiguous match to a single V gene segment. An earlier analysis of 587 of the donors classified V segments as functional when productive rearrangements were above 56.7% and as segregating when the standard deviation between donors was above 5%. To diagnose cytomegalovirus status from the catalog of TCR beta chain sequences, a statistical classification framework was built. A later analysis assigned V and J genes by comparing TCR nucleotide sequences with IMGT/GENE-DB human TR gene sequences. Using the TCRdist pipeline, a later analysis assigned CDR3 sequences along with most-parsimonious VDJ recombination scenarios. In a later analysis, each TCR beta chain was defined by its CDR3 amino acid sequence together with its V-gene family, and reads without a unique V-gene family were excluded. As a way to deal with suspected cross-contamination and a sequencing artifact, a later analysis dropped 592 nucleotide sequences that were highly shared and had low generation probability. In a later analysis, a clonal expansion index was calculated for each public chain from normalized within-repertoire ranks of inferred template counts. Generation probabilities in a later analysis came from a VDJ recombination model fitted to out-of-frame rearrangements, and those results were checked against IGoR. In a later analysis, hypergeometric tests were used to score TCR-TCR, TCR-HLA and TCR-CMV co-occurrence, with a repertoire-size bias correction applied to TCR pairs. False discovery rates were estimated in a later analysis by permuting HLA or CMV assignments 20 times. A later analysis grouped co-occurring TCRs with DBSCAN, adding TCRdist sequence similarity when clustering within HLA-allele-positive subsets. Co-occurrence clustering excluded repertoires with fewer than 30,000 or more than 120,000 public chains, plus five with anomalous nucleotide sharing. The source is immuneACCESS, and TCRdb retained only in-frame sequences with V and J called. Part of the clones is not carried over; for the studies checked, unresolved V genes explain less than half of this, and the remainder is unexplained. The V and J calls and the clone size are those of that table, but D and trimming were determined from the DNA. A total of approximately 110,000 clones appear in this sample, approximately 83% of them only once. The ten top clones hold approximately 2.7% of the sample.

Recombination linked TRBV5-1 to TRBJ1-3, with no confident D gene call. Specimen: PBMCs. This TCR derives from a woman younger than 30 in good health and CMV-seronegative. Here is the DNA: TGCGCCAGCAGCTTGTCCAGGCAATCTGGAAACACCATATATTTT. The translation is CASSLSRQSGNTIYF.